These T cell receptor beta chains were read from a single sample in a study of T cell repertoires in cytomegalovirus infection. TCRdb fed the reads into MiXCR, producing one record per CDR3 protein. The table includes more than 150,000 distinct CDR3 sequences, 23% detected once. The specimen sequenced was PBMCs. Receptor source: a human donor in good health (CMV status not recorded). Some clones in this sample may be carry-over from other donors' samples. Each CDR3 is given with its conserved first and last residue. A D gene is named only where the DNA matches it firmly. Clone size is shown for a subset of rows, as once, few, many or a class of expanded clone.

cdr3_nt	cdr3_aa	clone_size	v_call	j_call	d_call
TGTGCCAGCAGCATCGGACGGAATTCCTACGAGCAGTACTTC	CASSIGRNSYEQYF	NA	TRBV7-2	TRBJ2-7	NA
TGTGCCAGCCGCTCAAGCGGGAAGGGCCACAATGAGCAGTTCTTC	CASRSSGKGHNEQFF	NA	TRBV6-2/TRBV6-3	TRBJ2-1	TRBD2
TGCGCCAGCAGCTTGGTGGGGAAAGAGACCCAGTACTTC	CASSLVGKETQYF	NA	TRBV5-1	TRBJ2-5	NA
TGTGCCAGCAGCCAATACCAAACCGATTACTGGCTTCGGGAGACCCAGTACTTC	CASSQYQTDYWLRETQYF	NA	TRBV14	TRBJ2-5	NA
TGTGCCAGCAGCTTAGGTAGCGGGAGAATGGGATACGAGCAGTACTTC	CASSLGSGRMGYEQYF	NA	TRBV13	TRBJ2-7	TRBD2
TGTGCCACCCGGGGACAGGGAAGTTCCGGGGAGCTGTTTTTT	CATRGQGSSGELFF	few	TRBV24-1	TRBJ2-2	TRBD1
TGTGCCAGCACCGACAGTGACAGGGACAGGGGGAAGAACGGGGAGCTGTTTTTT	CASTDSDRDRGKNGELFF	NA	TRBV11-2	TRBJ2-2	TRBD1
TGTGCCAGCAGCTTAAGGGAGGGGACTAGCGACTACAATGAGCAGTTCTTC	CASSLREGTSDYNEQFF	NA	TRBV7-9	TRBJ2-1	TRBD2
TGTGCCAGCAGTTTAACTGGGGGAGGGACTGAAGCTTTCTTT	CASSLTGGGTEAFF	many	TRBV12-3/TRBV12-4	TRBJ1-1	NA
TGTGCCAGCAGCTCTGGACAGAATTACAATGAGCAGTTCTTC	CASSSGQNYNEQFF	NA	TRBV28	TRBJ2-1	NA
TGTGCCATCATCCAGCTAGCGGACCAAGAGACCCAGTACTTC	CAIIQLADQETQYF	many	TRBV7-3	TRBJ2-5	TRBD2
TGTGCCAGCAGCTTAGGGGTCCGGGACAGGAGCTACACCTTC	CASSLGVRDRSYTF	many	TRBV7-8	TRBJ1-2	TRBD1
TGCAGTGCGCTGGGACAGTCCTACTCTGGAAACACCATATATTTT	CSALGQSYSGNTIYF	few	TRBV20-1	TRBJ1-3	TRBD1
TGCAGTGCAAGGACTAGCGGAACCTACGAGCAGTACTTC	CSARTSGTYEQYF	few	TRBV20-1	TRBJ2-7	TRBD2
TGTGCCAGCAGCTTAGGGAGGCCGTACACAGATACGCAGTATTTT	CASSLGRPYTDTQYF	many	TRBV7-2	TRBJ2-3	NA
TGCAGCGCCTGGAGTCCTAGCGGGGAAGAGACCCAGTACTTC	CSAWSPSGEETQYF	NA	TRBV29-1	TRBJ2-5	TRBD2
TGTGCCAGCAGTTCGACAAACAGGGGGCAGTACTTC	CASSSTNRGQYF	few	TRBV28	TRBJ2-7	TRBD1
TGTGCCAGCAGGTTAACGGGGGAAGGGGAAACCGGGGAGCTGTTTTTT	CASRLTGEGETGELFF	few	TRBV28	TRBJ2-2	NA
TGCGCCAGCAGCTCTGCGGGACAGATTATGAACACTGAAGCTTTCTTT	CASSSAGQIMNTEAFF	NA	TRBV5-1	TRBJ1-1	TRBD1
TGTGCCAGCAGATCAGGGGGGATCAATGAGCAGTTCTTC	CASRSGGINEQFF	many	TRBV11-3	TRBJ2-1	NA
TGTGCTAGTGGACACGGGGGGCGCACAGATACGCAGTATTTT	CASGHGGRTDTQYF	NA	TRBV12-5	TRBJ2-3	NA
TGTGCCAGCAGTTACCATAGGAGGGGGGTTTACAATGAGCAGTTCTTC	CASSYHRRGVYNEQFF	few	TRBV6-2/TRBV6-3	TRBJ2-1	NA
TGTGCCCAAGGGCTAGCGGGGGGCTCTTACAATGAGCAGTTCTTC	CAQGLAGGSYNEQFF	many	TRBV7-2	TRBJ2-1	TRBD2
TGTGCCAGCAGCCCTAAGAGATCTTTAGGGGGGGACATCTACTACCATGGCTACACCTTC	CASSPKRSLGGDIYYHGYTF	NA	TRBV7-9	TRBJ1-2	NA
TGCAGTGCTCGGTCCTGGAGGTCCTACAATGAGCAGTTCTTC	CSARSWRSYNEQFF	few	TRBV20-1	TRBJ2-1	NA
TGTGCCAGCAGCTTAGAGCAGAGGGGAAGCTTTGGGGCCAACGTCCTGACTTTC	CASSLEQRGSFGANVLTF	few	TRBV7-9	TRBJ2-6	NA
TGTGCCAGCAGCAGGGAGGGCCGCGGCGAGGAGCTGTTTTTT	CASSREGRGEELFF	NA	TRBV7-9	TRBJ2-2	TRBD2
TGTGCCAGCAGCTTAGTCGGTCTAGTAGGTGCAGATACGCAGTATTTT	CASSLVGLVGADTQYF	few	TRBV7-4	TRBJ2-3	NA
TGTGCCACCAGTGATTCAGGAGATGGCACAGATACGCAGTATTTT	CATSDSGDGTDTQYF	few	TRBV24-1	TRBJ2-3	NA
TGTGCCAGCAGCTCCCGGGACAGGGGGGATACGCAGTATTTT	CASSSRDRGDTQYF	few	TRBV7-2	TRBJ2-3	TRBD1
TGTGCCAGCAGCTTAGGGGATACCTACGAGCAGTACTTC	CASSLGDTYEQYF	many	TRBV7-2	TRBJ2-7	NA
TGTGCCAGCAGCCAAAGATTAGGGGTTGGCTATGGCTACACCTTC	CASSQRLGVGYGYTF	NA	TRBV3-1	TRBJ1-2	NA